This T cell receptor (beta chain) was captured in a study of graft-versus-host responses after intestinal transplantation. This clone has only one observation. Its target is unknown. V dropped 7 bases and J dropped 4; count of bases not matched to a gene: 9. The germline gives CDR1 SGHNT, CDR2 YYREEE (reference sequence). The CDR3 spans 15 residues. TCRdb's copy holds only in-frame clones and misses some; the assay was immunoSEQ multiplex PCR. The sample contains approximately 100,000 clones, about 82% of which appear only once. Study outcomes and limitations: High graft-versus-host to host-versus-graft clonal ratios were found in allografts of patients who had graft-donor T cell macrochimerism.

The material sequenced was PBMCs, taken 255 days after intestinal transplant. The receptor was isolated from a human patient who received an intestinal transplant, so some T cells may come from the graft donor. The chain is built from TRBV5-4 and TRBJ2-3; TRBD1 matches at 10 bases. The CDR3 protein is CASSRPGQGPDTQYF. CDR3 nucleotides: TGTGCCAGCTCGCGACCGGGACAGGGGCCAGATACGCAGTATTTT.